These T cell receptor beta chains were read from a single sample in a study of T cells in localized non-small cell lung cancer. Repertoires were generated with immunoSEQ multiplex PCR, while TCRdb's copy carries only in-frame clones and drops some. Counted here are about 21,000 clones, more than 75% occurring once; the ten biggest clones make up about 15%. The sample in question was PBMCs, obtained before any cancer treatment. These receptors were taken from a woman aged 35-75 years with stage II squamous cell lung carcinoma. Both conserved end residues are part of each CDR3. The D gene is left open where the match is weak. Rows give clone size only sometimes, using once, few, many, or a class for an expanded clone.

V gene: TRBV7-2
J gene: TRBJ2-3
clone size: NA
D gene: NA
CDR3 DNA: TGTGCCAGCAGCTTGGGGGTGACAGATACGCAGTATTTT
CDR3 protein: CASSLGVTDTQYF

V gene: TRBV7-8
J gene: TRBJ2-1
clone size: NA
D gene: TRBD2
CDR3 DNA: TGTGCCAGCAGCTTCCGGGGAGCGGGAGGGTACAATGAGCAGTTCTTC
CDR3 protein: CASSFRGAGGYNEQFF

V gene: TRBV2
J gene: TRBJ1-5
clone size: NA
D gene: NA
CDR3 DNA: TGTGCCAGCAGGCTGACGGCGAGGCCTAGCAATCAGCCCCAGCATTTT
CDR3 protein: CASRLTARPSNQPQHF

V gene: TRBV9
J gene: TRBJ1-2
clone size: NA
D gene: NA
CDR3 DNA: TGTGCCAGCAGCGTAGACCGGGGGGCCTATGGCTACACCTTC
CDR3 protein: CASSVDRGAYGYTF

V gene: TRBV15
J gene: TRBJ2-3
clone size: NA
D gene: NA
CDR3 DNA: TGTGCCACCAGCAGAGACCCCCGGAGGGCAGATACGCAGTATTTT
CDR3 protein: CATSRDPRRADTQYF

V gene: TRBV4-2
J gene: TRBJ2-1
clone size: NA
D gene: TRBD2
CDR3 DNA: TGTGCCAGCAGCCAAGAAGGGCCTAGCGGGGCCCACAATGAGCAGTTCTTC
CDR3 protein: CASSQEGPSGAHNEQFF

V gene: TRBV4-3
J gene: TRBJ2-7
clone size: NA
D gene: NA
CDR3 DNA: TGCGCCAGCAGCCAAGATCCTGAACAGCGGATCCTCTCCTACGAGCAGTACTTC
CDR3 protein: CASSQDPEQRILSYEQYF

V gene: TRBV10-3
J gene: TRBJ2-1
clone size: NA
D gene: TRBD2
CDR3 DNA: TGTGCCATCAGACGGACCGGACTAGCGGGAGACAATGAGCAGTTCTTC
CDR3 protein: CAIRRTGLAGDNEQFF

V gene: TRBV6-1
J gene: TRBJ2-7
clone size: NA
D gene: NA
CDR3 DNA: TGTGCCAGCAGTGAAAGGGAGGCGGGACTCTCCTACGAGCAGTACTTC
CDR3 protein: CASSEREAGLSYEQYF

V gene: TRBV18
J gene: TRBJ2-6
clone size: NA
D gene: TRBD1
CDR3 DNA: TGTGCCAGCTCACCACAGGACAGGGGAATCTCTGGGGCCAACGTCCTGACTTTC
CDR3 protein: CASSPQDRGISGANVLTF

V gene: TRBV19
J gene: TRBJ2-1
clone size: NA
D gene: NA
CDR3 DNA: TGTGCCAGTAAACGGGGACCCACGGGCGAGCAGTTCTTC
CDR3 protein: CASKRGPTGEQFF

V gene: TRBV5-5
J gene: TRBJ2-1
clone size: NA
D gene: NA
CDR3 DNA: TGTGCCAGCAGCTTCAACGAATACAATGAGCAGTTCTTC
CDR3 protein: CASSFNEYNEQFF

V gene: TRBV25-1
J gene: TRBJ2-7
clone size: NA
D gene: NA
CDR3 DNA: TGTGCCAGCAGTGAGGCGGGGATCCCCTACGAGCAGTACTTC
CDR3 protein: CASSEAGIPYEQYF

V gene: TRBV2
J gene: TRBJ1-1
clone size: NA
D gene: TRBD1
CDR3 DNA: TGTGCCAGCAGTGGACAGGGAAAGACTGAAGCTTTCTTT
CDR3 protein: CASSGQGKTEAFF

V gene: TRBV5-4
J gene: TRBJ2-7
clone size: NA
D gene: TRBD2
CDR3 DNA: TGTGCCAGCAGCCCCGGGGTAGCGGGGTACGAGCAGTACTTC
CDR3 protein: CASSPGVAGYEQYF

V gene: TRBV27
J gene: TRBJ2-7
clone size: NA
D gene: TRBD2
CDR3 DNA: TGTGCCAGCAGTTTTGGCGGGAGCCTCGACGAGCAGTACTTC
CDR3 protein: CASSFGGSLDEQYF

V gene: TRBV6-1
J gene: TRBJ2-7
clone size: NA
D gene: NA
CDR3 DNA: TGTGCCAGCAGTGAAGAAGCTGTCGGTTACGAGCAGTACTTC
CDR3 protein: CASSEEAVGYEQYF

V gene: TRBV19
J gene: TRBJ1-2
clone size: NA
D gene: TRBD1
CDR3 DNA: TGTGCCAGTAGTATCCCCGGGACAGGGGGTGGCTACACCTTC
CDR3 protein: CASSIPGTGGGYTF

V gene: TRBV5-1
J gene: TRBJ2-7
clone size: NA
D gene: TRBD2
CDR3 DNA: TGCGCCAGCAGCTTGGACGACGGGAGGGCGCGGCAGTACTTC
CDR3 protein: CASSLDDGRARQYF

V gene: TRBV5-5
J gene: TRBJ2-3
clone size: NA
D gene: TRBD2
CDR3 DNA: TGTGCCAGCAGCTTTCGCCTAGCGGGAGATACGCAGTATTTT
CDR3 protein: CASSFRLAGDTQYF

V gene: TRBV7-2
J gene: TRBJ1-2
clone size: once
D gene: TRBD1
CDR3 DNA: TGTGCCAGCAGCCCAGGACAGGGGCCAGTCTATGGCTACACCTTC
CDR3 protein: CASSPGQGPVYGYTF

V gene: TRBV14
J gene: TRBJ2-5
clone size: NA
D gene: TRBD1
CDR3 DNA: TGTGCCAGCAGCCAGGGGACAGGGGGCGCAGGAGAGACCCAGTACTTC
CDR3 protein: CASSQGTGGAGETQYF

V gene: TRBV7-2
J gene: TRBJ2-3
clone size: NA
D gene: TRBD2
CDR3 DNA: TGTGCCAGCAGCTTAACTAGCGGTTACACAGATACGCAGTATTTT
CDR3 protein: CASSLTSGYTDTQYF

V gene: TRBV28
J gene: TRBJ2-7
clone size: NA
D gene: NA
CDR3 DNA: TGTGCCAGCAGTTTAGGGGAGTACGAGCAGTACTTC
CDR3 protein: CASSLGEYEQYF

V gene: TRBV4-3
J gene: TRBJ2-7
clone size: NA
D gene: NA
CDR3 DNA: TGCGCCAGCAGCCAATGGGGCAATGCCTACGAGCAGTACTTC
CDR3 protein: CASSQWGNAYEQYF